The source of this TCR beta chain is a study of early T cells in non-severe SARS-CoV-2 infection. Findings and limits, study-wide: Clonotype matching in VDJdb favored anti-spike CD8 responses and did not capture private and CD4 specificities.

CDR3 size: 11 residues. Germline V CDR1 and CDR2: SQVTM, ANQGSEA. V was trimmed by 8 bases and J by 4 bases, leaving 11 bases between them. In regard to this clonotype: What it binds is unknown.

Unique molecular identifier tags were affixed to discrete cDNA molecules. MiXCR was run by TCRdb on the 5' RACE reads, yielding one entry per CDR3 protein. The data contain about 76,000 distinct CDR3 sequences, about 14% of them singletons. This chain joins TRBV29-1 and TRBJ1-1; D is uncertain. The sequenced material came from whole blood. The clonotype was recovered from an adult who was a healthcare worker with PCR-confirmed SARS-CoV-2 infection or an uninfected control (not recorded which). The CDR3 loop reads CSSTAGTEAFF. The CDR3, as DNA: TGCAGCTCTACGGCCGGCACTGAAGCTTTCTTT.